Shown below are 23 T cell receptor beta chains from a single sample sequenced in a study of cytomegalovirus exposure and HLA in healthy donors. PCR amplification relied on 60 Vbeta primers (plus 13 Jbeta primers). The table came from immunoSEQ multiplex PCR; TCRdb's copy has only in-frame clones and leaves some out. The table counts about 41,000 clones; 6% to 6.5% lies in the top ten. The specimen sequenced was PBMCs. The receptors stem from a man aged 25-45 years in good health and CMV-seronegative.

This chain uses TRBV13 with TRBJ1-4; D unresolved. The germline gives CDR1 PRHDT, CDR2 FYEKMQ (reference sequence). The V and J ends lost 0 bases and 0 bases respectively, with 5 bases between them. This CDR3 region has 15 residues. The CDR3 DNA sequence: TGTGCCAGCAGCTTAGGCCCTTCAACTAATGAAAAACTGTTTTTT. This encodes CASSLGPSTNEKLFF.

The chain recombines TRBV5-4 with TRBJ2-5, with D maybe TRBD1 (6 bases). Matching the DNA end better, TRBJ2-7 makes the J call doubtful. The CDR3 runs to 12 residues. Looked up from germline, CDR1 is SGHNT and CDR2 is YYREEE (reference sequence). DNA for the CDR3: TGTGCCAGCAGCCCGGACAGTTACGAGCAGTACTTC. Translating it yields CASSPDSYEQYF.

The chain is built from TRBV5-4 and TRBJ1-4; TRBD1 is a possible D gene (6 bases). V dropped 3 bases and J dropped 8 bases, with 11 bases sitting between them. Per the germline V gene, CDR1 is SGHNT and CDR2 is YYREEE (reference sequence). CDR3 size: 13 residues. The CDR3 is CASSSGTNEKLFF. The CDR3 DNA is TGTGCCAGCAGCTCCGGGACAAACGAAAAACTGTTTTTT.

The chain combines TRBV6-5 with TRBJ2-5; TRBD2 agrees at 8 bases. The CDR3 has 14 residues. The junction had 5 bases not matched to a gene; V was cut back by 6 bases and J by 2 bases. CDR1 is MNHEY, CDR2 SVGAGI, per germline. The CDR3 nucleotides read TGTGCCAGCAGGTCCGCGGGGGGACAAGAGACCCAGTACTTC. Its translation is CASRSAGGQETQYF.

This chain connects TRBV5-4 to TRBJ2-1; D uncertain. V was shortened by 2 bases and J by 7 bases, with 16 bases between the two germline ends. Germline V lookup: CDR1 SGHNT, CDR2 YYREEE (reference sequence). The CDR3 is 15 residues long. DNA for the CDR3: TGTGCCAGCAGCTTTAGCTGGTTCCTAAGGAATGAGCAGTTCTTC. Translated, it gives CASSFSWFLRNEQFF.

This chain uses TRBV9 with TRBJ2-2; D is ambiguous. Germline values: CDR1 SGDLS, CDR2 YYNGEE. V was cut by 3 bases and J by 5 bases, with 14 bases left in between. The CDR3 has 15 residues. CDR3 nucleotides: TGTGCCAGCAGCGCAAAGCGTTTCGGTACCGGGGAGCTGTTTTTT. This encodes CASSAKRFGTGELFF.

The chain combines TRBV27 with TRBJ1-5; 8 bases map to TRBD1. This CDR3 is built from 14 residues. CDR1 is MNHEY, CDR2 SMNVEV, per germline (reference sequence). V shed 5 bases, J shed 6 bases, and the junction held 6 bases outside the gene matches. The CDR3 reads CASSEWTGSQPQHF. The CDR3 DNA sequence: TGTGCCAGCAGTGAGTGGACAGGGAGTCAGCCCCAGCATTTT.

V usage is TRBV7-8 and J usage is TRBJ2-3, with TRBD2 matching over 8 bases. CDR1 is SGHVS and CDR2 is FQNEAQ in the germline V gene. V shed 4 bases and J 2 bases; nucleotides not matched to a gene: 5. The CDR3 has 15 residues. CDR3: CASSSKREPTDTQYF. The CDR3 DNA follows: TGTGCCAGCAGCTCGAAGCGGGAGCCCACAGATACGCAGTATTTT. The full variable domain, with the rest looked up from reference TRBV7-8 and TRBJ2-3, is GAGVSQSPRYKVAKRGQDVALRCDPISGHVSLFWYQQALGQGPEFLTYFQNEAQLDKSGLPSDRFFAERPEGSVSTLKIQRTQQEDSAVYLCASSSKREPTDTQYFGPGTRLTVL.

The genes are TRBV6-1 and TRBJ2-5; maybe TRBD2 (7 bases). Germline loops: CDR1 MNHNS, CDR2 SASEGT. The CDR3 covers 14 residues. V shed 8 bases and J shed 5 bases, with 18 bases lying between them. CDR3 in DNA: TGTGCCAGCCGATGGGGGGGGCCAGGTGAGACCCAGTACTTC. It yields the protein CASRWGGPGETQYF.

Of note for this clone: Other DNA variants within this sample encode the same CDR3. J is TRBJ1-6 and V is TRBV6-1; 9 bases are a match to TRBD1. The ends lost 1 base at V and 8 bases at J; junction bases unmatched: 3. The CDR3 extends over 15 amino acids. Looked up from germline, CDR1 is MNHNS and CDR2 is SASEGT. CDR3 in DNA: TGTGCCAGCAGTGAAGACAGGGGGCGTCATTCACCCCTCCACTTT. Amino acid sequence: CASSEDRGRHSPLHF.

This chain connects TRBV4-3 to TRBJ2-1; D not certain. Between the trimmed V and J ends, which lost 0 bases and 4 bases, there was a span of 16 bases. This CDR3 comprises 17 residues. In germline, CDR1 is LGHNA, CDR2 YSLEER. The CDR3 DNA reads TGCGCCAGCAGCCAAGAACGGTGGCGGTCGTCTTACAATGAGCAGTTCTTC. Translated: CASSQERWRSSYNEQFF.

Judged by frequency, this clone is medium-sized (0.01 to 0.1%). The chain carries TRBV7-9 and TRBJ2-7, with 7 bases matching TRBD1. Germline V gives CDR1 SEHNR, CDR2 FQNEAQ (reference sequence). V was pared by 4 bases and J by 2 bases, with 2 bases of the junction left unmatched. This CDR3 region has 13 residues. This CDR3 reads CASSYGTAYEQYF. Here the CDR3 DNA reads TGTGCCAGCAGCTACGGGACAGCCTACGAGCAGTACTTC.

V and J are TRBV27 and TRBJ2-1; 10 bases are a match to TRBD2. Germline V gene sequence: CDR1 MNHEY, CDR2 SMNVEV (reference sequence). The CDR3 contains 17 residues. V was clipped by 3 bases and J by 5 bases; unmatched bases: 10. The CDR3 DNA reads as TGTGCCAGCAGTTTCTTGATAGCGGGAGGTATACACAATGAGCAGTTCTTC. It encodes CASSFLIAGGIHNEQFF.

The rearrangement uses TRBV6-5 and TRBJ1-6; TRBD1 agrees at 10 bases. This CDR3 comprises 15 residues. V gave up 6 bases and J gave up 7 bases; unmatched junction bases: 6. Germline CDR1 MNHEY, CDR2 SVGAGI. The CDR3 sequence is CASRRRDRGNSPLHF. The CDR3 DNA is TGTGCCAGCAGACGCCGGGACAGGGGCAATTCACCCCTCCACTTT.

The chain has TRBV29-1 and TRBJ1-1, with 7 nucleotides matching TRBD1. The ends lost 3 bases at V and 2 bases at J; junction bases unmatched: 3. The CDR3 spans 13 residues. Germline V lookup: CDR1 SQVTM, CDR2 ANQGSEA. The CDR3 nucleotides read TGCAGCGTTGAGGGACAGCTAAACACTGAAGCTTTCTTT. Translation gives CSVEGQLNTEAFF.

V is TRBV18 and J is TRBJ1-2; D is undetermined. Germline CDR1 reads KGHSH; CDR2 reads LQKENI. V dropped 2 bases and J dropped 6 bases, with 10 bases sitting between them. CDR3 length equals 13 residues. The CDR3 bases are TGTGCCAGCTCACCAGGCAGTGTAAATGGCTACACCTTC. Translated, it gives CASSPGSVNGYTF.

V gene TRBV5-4 combines with J gene TRBJ1-6; a possible D gene is TRBD1 (6 bases). There are 14 residues in the CDR3. The V end lost 5 bases, the J end lost 10 bases, and 16 bases lay between the germline ends. The germline gives CDR1 SGHNT, CDR2 YYREEE (reference sequence). The CDR3 loop reads CASRGTGLESPLHF. In nucleotides, the CDR3 is TGTGCCAGCAGAGGTACAGGGCTAGAGTCACCCCTCCACTTT.

V gene TRBV15 combines with J gene TRBJ2-7; 7 bases are a match to TRBD1. Looked up from germline, CDR1 is LNHNV and CDR2 is YYDKDF (reference sequence). The CDR3 length is 14 residues. Trimming removed 7 bases from V and 2 bases from J; junction bases left unmatched: 8. The CDR3 DNA is TGTGCCACCAAGAGGACCGGGACAGCCTACGAGCAGTACTTC. Residues: CATKRTGTAYEQYF.

The chain employs TRBV19 and TRBJ1-1; 7 nucleotides line up with TRBD1. The CDR3 has 15 amino acids. Germline V gene sequence: CDR1 LNHDA, CDR2 SQIVND (reference sequence). V gave up 0 bases and J gave up 5 bases; unmatched junction bases: 6. The CDR3 DNA reads TGTGCCAGTAGTATAGAATTTCAGGGGGGTACTGAAGCTTTCTTT. Translation: CASSIEFQGGTEAFF.

This chain links TRBV19 with TRBJ2-5, with D tentatively TRBD1 (6 bases). This CDR3 is 13 amino acids long. Germline CDR1 LNHDA, CDR2 SQIVND (reference sequence). Trimming left V 1 base short and J 5 bases short, with 8 bases between. Here the CDR3 reads CASSIAGDETQYF. The CDR3 DNA is TGTGCCAGTAGTATAGCAGGGGATGAGACCCAGTACTTC.

The chain uses TRBV7-9 and TRBJ2-6; D is possibly TRBD1 (6 bases). Germline V gene sequence: CDR1 SEHNR, CDR2 FQNEAQ (reference sequence). The CDR3 has 15 residues. Between the trimmed V and J ends, which lost 5 bases and 1 base, there was a span of 9 bases. CDR3 in DNA: TGTGCCAGCAGCCAGGACAGATCTGGGGCCAACGTCCTGACTTTC. This encodes CASSQDRSGANVLTF.

The CDR3 region has the DNA TGTGCCAGCAGTTACAGGGACAGCCAAGAGACCCAGTACTTC. Protein product: CASSYRDSQETQYF. The chain is built from TRBV13 and TRBJ2-5; 7 bases map to TRBD1. V shed 6 bases and J 1 base; nucleotides not matched to a gene: 5. This CDR3 is 14 amino acids long. Per germline, CDR1 PRHDT and CDR2 FYEKMQ (reference sequence).

The rearrangement links TRBV6-5 to TRBJ2-1; D unclear. CDR3 length: 13 residues. Germline V CDR1 and CDR2: MNHEY, SVGAGI. Trimming left V 6 bases short and J 4 bases short, with 10 bases between. The CDR3, as DNA: TGTGCCAGCAGCGCCAGTGGTTACAATGAGCAGTTCTTC. This encodes CASSASGYNEQFF.